This entry describes one T cell receptor (beta chain). Participants were placed into cohorts based on the clinical history they reported. V lost 3 bases, J lost 7 bases, and 15 bases stayed unmatched. The germline gives CDR1 SGHDT, CDR2 YYEEEE. The CDR3 extends over 16 amino acids. The sample comes from a study of blood T cell repertoires in COVID-19. On the study more broadly: Material from acute and convalescent COVID-19 was sourced from the United States, Italy and Spain. The analysed material was cDNA or gDNA that came from T cells, B-cell-depleted T cells, or PBMCs.

In the study's own analysis: Reference gene primer amplification gave nucleated cell count estimates. TCRdb's table, derived via immunoSEQ multiplex PCR, lists solely in-frame clones and lacks some. V, J and clone size reflect that table, while D and trimming were determined from the DNA. Of a few hundred thousand clones in the sample, roughly four fifths were seen once. This rearrangement joins TRBV5-6 to TRBJ1-2; 7 bases align to TRBD1. This sequence originates from a man aged 45-65 years who had recovered from COVID-19. Sequencing input: PBMCs or T cells enriched from blood (not recorded which). As DNA, the CDR3 is TGTGCCAGCAGCTCCTTGGACAGGCCGCTTTCTAGTGGCTACACCTTC. It translates to CASSSLDRPLSSGYTF. Full variable domain (remainder filled in from reference TRBV5-6 and TRBJ1-2): DAGVTQSPTHLIKTRGQQVTLRCSPKSGHDTVSWYQQALGQGPQFIFQYYEEEERQRGNFPDRFSGHQFPNYSSELNVNALLLGDSALYLCASSSLDRPLSSGYTFGSGTRLTVV.